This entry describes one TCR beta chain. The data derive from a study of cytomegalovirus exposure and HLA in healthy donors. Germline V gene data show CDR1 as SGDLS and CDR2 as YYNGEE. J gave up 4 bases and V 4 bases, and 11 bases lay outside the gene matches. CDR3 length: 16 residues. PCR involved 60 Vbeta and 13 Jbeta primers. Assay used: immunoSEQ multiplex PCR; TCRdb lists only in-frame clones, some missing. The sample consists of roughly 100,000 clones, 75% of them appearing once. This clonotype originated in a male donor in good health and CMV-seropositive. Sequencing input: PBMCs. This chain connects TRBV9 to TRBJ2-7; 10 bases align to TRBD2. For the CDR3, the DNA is TGTGCCAGCAGCCCAGGCGGGGCTAGCGGGAGTTACGAGCAGTACTTC. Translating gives CASSPGGASGSYEQYF.